This TCR beta chain was documented in a study of Ad26.COV2.S vaccination and SARS-CoV-2 variants. The treatment is: roughly 20 received Ad26.COV2.S at low or high dose, single or two shots; 5 received placebo; per-sample allocation not given. Sampling occurred on day 63 after the first vaccine or placebo injection. Of note for this clone: What it binds is unknown.

General observations from the study: Post-vaccination spike-specific CD8+ and CD4+ T cell responses reportedly had substantial breadth.

Assay: immunoSEQ multiplex PCR; the TCRdb copy retains only in-frame clones and omits some. The sample has 350,000 to 400,000 clones, approximately 89% seen once. The sample consisted of peripheral blood, taken in a trial of Ad26.COV2.S vaccine versus placebo. The TCR originated in a person aged 18-65 years who received the Ad26.COV2.S COVID-19 vaccine or a placebo.

The DNA for the CDR3 is TGCGCCAGCAGCAAGACCGGGACCCGGAGGGGCGAGCAGTACTTC. The encoded protein is CASSKTGTRRGEQYF. The chain has TRBV4-1 and TRBJ2-7, with TRBD2 as a possible D gene (6 bases). This CDR3 has 15 amino acids. V was pared by 5 bases and J by 6 bases, with 20 bases between. Per germline, CDR1 MGHRA and CDR2 YSYEKL.